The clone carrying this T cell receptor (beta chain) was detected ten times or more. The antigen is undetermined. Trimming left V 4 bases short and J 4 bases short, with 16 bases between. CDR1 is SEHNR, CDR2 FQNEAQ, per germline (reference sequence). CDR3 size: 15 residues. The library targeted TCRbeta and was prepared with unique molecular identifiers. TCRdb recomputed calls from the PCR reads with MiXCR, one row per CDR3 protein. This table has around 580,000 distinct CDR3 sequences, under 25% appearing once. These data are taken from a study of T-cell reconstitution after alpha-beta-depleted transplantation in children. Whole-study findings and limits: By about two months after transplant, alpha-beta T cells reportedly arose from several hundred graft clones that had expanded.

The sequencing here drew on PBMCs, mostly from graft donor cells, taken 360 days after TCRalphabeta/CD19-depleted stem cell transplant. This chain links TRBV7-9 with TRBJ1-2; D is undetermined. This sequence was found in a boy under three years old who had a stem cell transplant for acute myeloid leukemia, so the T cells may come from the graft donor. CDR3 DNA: TGTGCCAGCAGCTCGGGGTCAATCCCACTCTATGGCTACACCTTC. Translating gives CASSSGSIPLYGYTF.